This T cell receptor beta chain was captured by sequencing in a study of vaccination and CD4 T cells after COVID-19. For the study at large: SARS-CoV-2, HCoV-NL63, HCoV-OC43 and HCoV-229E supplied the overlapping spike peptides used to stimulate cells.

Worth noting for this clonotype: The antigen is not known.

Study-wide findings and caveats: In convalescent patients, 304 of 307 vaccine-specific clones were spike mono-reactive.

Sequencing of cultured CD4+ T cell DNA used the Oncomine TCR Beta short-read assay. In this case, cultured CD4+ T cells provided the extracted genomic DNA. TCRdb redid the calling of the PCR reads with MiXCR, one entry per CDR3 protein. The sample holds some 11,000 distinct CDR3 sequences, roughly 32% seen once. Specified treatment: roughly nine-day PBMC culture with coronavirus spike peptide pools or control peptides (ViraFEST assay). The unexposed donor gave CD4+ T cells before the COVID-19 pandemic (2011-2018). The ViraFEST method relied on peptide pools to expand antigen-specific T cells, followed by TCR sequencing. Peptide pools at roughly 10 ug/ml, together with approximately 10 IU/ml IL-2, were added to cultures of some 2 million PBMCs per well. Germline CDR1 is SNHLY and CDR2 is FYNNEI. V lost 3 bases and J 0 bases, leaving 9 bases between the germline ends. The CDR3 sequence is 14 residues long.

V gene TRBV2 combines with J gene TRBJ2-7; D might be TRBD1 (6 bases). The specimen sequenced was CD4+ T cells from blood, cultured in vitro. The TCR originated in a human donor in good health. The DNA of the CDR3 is TGTGCCAGCAGTGATCAGGGGAGCTCCTACGAGCAGTACTTC. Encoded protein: CASSDQGSSYEQYF.